This T cell receptor beta chain was recovered during a study of CD4 and CD8 cells across lung adenocarcinoma regions. Localized lung adenocarcinoma, a non-small cell lung cancer, affected the donors. The germline V gene encodes CDR1 MNHEY and CDR2 SVGEGT. The CDR3 spans 15 residues. Germline trimming cut 6 bases from V and 11 bases from J; bases unmatched to any gene: 17. The sample holds many counts of this clonotype. Using its own MiXCR run on the PCR reads, TCRdb lists one record per CDR3 protein. The data hold about 12,000 distinct CDR3 sequences, with less than 55% observed a single time. The chain employs TRBV6-2 or TRBV6-3 and TRBJ2-5, with 8 bases aligning to TRBD2. This receptor was obtained from a male donor with lung adenocarcinoma. The CD4 and CD8 labels of this study may be unreliable. The sequenced sample was CD8+ T cells from the margin of a lung tumor. The CDR3 loop is CASRVSGTPHNEQYF. The CDR3 DNA reads TGTGCCAGCAGGGTTAGCGGGACCCCCCACAATGAGCAGTACTTC.